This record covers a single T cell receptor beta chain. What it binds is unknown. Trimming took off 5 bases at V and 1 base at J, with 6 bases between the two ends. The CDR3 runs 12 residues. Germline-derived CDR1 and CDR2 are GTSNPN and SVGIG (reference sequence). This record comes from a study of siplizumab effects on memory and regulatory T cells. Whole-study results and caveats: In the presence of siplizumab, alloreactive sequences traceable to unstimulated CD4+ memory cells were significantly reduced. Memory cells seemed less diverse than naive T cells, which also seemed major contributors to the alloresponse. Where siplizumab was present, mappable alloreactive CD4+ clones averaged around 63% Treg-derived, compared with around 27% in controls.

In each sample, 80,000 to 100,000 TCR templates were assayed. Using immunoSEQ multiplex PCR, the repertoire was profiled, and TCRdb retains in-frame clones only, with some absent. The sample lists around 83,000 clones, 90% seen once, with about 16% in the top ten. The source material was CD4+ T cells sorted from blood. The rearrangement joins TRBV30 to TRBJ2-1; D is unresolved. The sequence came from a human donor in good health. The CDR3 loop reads CAWGPSYNEQFF. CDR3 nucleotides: TGTGCCTGGGGGCCTTCCTACAATGAGCAGTTCTTC.